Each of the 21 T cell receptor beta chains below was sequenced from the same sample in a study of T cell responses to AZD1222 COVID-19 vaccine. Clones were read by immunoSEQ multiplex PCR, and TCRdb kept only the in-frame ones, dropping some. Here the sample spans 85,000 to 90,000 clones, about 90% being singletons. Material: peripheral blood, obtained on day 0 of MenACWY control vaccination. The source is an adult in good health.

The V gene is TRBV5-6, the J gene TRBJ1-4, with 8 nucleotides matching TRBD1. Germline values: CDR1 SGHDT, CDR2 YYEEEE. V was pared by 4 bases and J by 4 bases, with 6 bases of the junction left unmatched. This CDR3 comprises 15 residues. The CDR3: CASSRGQVINEKLFF. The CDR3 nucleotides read TGTGCCAGCAGCAGGGGACAGGTTATTAATGAAAAACTGTTTTTT. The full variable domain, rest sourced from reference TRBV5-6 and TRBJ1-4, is DAGVTQSPTHLIKTRGQQVTLRCSPKSGHDTVSWYQQALGQGPQFIFQYYEEEERQRGNFPDRFSGHQFPNYSSELNVNALLLGDSALYLCASSRGQVINEKLFFGSGTQLSVL.

Here the CDR3 DNA reads TGCAGCGGGGATGAGCAGTTCTTC. It codes for CSGDEQFF. This chain uses TRBV29-1 with TRBJ2-1; D gene uncertain. Germline V lookup: CDR1 SQVTM, CDR2 ANQGSEA. The CDR3 contains 8 residues. Trimming removed 7 bases at V and 8 bases at J, with 3 bases between.

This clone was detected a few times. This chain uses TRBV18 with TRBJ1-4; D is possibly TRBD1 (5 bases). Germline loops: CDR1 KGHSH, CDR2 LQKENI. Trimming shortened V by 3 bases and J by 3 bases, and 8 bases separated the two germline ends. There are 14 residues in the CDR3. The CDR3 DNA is TGTGCCAGCTCACCGGGGGTGGCTAATGAAAAACTGTTTTTT. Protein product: CASSPGVANEKLFF.

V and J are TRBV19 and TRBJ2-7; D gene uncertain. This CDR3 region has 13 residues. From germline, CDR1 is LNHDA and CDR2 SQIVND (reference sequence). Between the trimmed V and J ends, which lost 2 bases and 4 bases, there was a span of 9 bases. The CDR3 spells CASSISLVYEQYF. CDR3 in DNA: TGTGCCAGTAGTATATCGTTGGTTTACGAGCAGTACTTC.

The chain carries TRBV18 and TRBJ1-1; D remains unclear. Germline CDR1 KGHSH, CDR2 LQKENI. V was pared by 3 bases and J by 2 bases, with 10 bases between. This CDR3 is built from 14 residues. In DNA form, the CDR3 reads TGTGCCAGCTCACCCCCACACAGCAACACTGAAGCTTTCTTT. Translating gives CASSPPHSNTEAFF.

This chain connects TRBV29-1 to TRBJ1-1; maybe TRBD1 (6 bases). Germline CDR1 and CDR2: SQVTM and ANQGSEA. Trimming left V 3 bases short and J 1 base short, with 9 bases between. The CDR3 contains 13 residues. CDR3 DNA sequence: TGCAGCGTTGAGCGACAGGCGAACACTGAAGCTTTCTTT. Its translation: CSVERQANTEAFF.

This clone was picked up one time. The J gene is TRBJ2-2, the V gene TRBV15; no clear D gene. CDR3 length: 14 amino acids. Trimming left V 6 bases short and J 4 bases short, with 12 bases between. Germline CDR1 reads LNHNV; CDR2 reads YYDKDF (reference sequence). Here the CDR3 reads CATSRPGGTGELFF. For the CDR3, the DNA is TGTGCCACCAGTCGGCCAGGCGGCACCGGGGAGCTGTTTTTT.

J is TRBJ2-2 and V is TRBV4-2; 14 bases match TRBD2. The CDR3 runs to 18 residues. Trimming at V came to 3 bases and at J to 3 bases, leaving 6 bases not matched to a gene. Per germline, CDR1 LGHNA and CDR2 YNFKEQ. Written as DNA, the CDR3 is TGTGCCAGCAGCCAGGGACTAGCGGGAGCCCAAGACACCGGGGAGCTGTTTTTT. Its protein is CASSQGLAGAQDTGELFF.

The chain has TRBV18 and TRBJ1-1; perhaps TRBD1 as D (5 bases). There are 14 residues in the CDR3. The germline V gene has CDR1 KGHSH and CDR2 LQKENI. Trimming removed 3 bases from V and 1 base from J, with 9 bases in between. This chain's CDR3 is CASSPRDQNTEAFF. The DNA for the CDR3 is TGTGCCAGCTCACCGAGGGACCAGAACACTGAAGCTTTCTTT.

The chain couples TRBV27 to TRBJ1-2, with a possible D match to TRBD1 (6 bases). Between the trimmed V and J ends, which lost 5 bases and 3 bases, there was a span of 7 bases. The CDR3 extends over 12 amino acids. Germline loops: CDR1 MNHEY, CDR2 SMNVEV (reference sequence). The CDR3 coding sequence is TGTGCCAGCAGTGGGGGCCACTATGGCTACACCTTC. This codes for CASSGGHYGYTF.

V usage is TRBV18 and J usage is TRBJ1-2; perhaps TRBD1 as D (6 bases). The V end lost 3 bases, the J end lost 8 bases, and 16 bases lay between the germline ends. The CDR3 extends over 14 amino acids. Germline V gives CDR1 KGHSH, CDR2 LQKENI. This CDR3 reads CASSPVRTAYGYTF. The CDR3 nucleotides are TGTGCCAGCTCACCCGTTAGGACAGCCTACGGCTACACCTTC.

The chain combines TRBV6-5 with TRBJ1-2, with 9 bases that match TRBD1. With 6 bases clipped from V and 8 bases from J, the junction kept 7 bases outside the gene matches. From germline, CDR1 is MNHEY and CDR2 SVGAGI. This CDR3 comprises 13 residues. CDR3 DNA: TGTGCCAGCAGCCACAGGGGGCCGCAGGGCTACACCTTC. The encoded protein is CASSHRGPQGYTF.

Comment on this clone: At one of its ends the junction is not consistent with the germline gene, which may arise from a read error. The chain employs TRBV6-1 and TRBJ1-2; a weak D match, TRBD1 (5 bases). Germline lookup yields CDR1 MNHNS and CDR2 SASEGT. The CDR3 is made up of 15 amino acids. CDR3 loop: CASREGTTHTGGYTF. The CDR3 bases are TGTGCCAGCAGAGAAGGGACGACCCACACGGGAGGCTACACCTTC.

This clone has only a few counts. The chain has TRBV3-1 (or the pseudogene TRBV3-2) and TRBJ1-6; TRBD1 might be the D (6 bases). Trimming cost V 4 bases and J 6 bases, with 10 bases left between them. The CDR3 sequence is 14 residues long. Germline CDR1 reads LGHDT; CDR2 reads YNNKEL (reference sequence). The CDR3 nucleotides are TGTGCCAGCAGCCGGGACATCATTAATTCACCCCTCCACTTT. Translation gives CASSRDIINSPLHF.

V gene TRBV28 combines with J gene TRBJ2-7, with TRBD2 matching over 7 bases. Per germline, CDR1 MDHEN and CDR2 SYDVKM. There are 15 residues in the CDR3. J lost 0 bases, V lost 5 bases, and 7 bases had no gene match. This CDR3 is CASSNLGGSSYEQYF. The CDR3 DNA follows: TGTGCCAGCAGTAACCTCGGGGGGAGCTCCTACGAGCAGTACTTC.

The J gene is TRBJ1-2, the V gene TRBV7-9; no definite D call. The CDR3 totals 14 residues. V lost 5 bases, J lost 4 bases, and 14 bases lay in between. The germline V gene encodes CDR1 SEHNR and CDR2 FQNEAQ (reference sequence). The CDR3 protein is CASSPQSPVYGYTF. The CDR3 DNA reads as TGTGCCAGCAGCCCCCAGAGCCCGGTCTATGGCTACACCTTC.

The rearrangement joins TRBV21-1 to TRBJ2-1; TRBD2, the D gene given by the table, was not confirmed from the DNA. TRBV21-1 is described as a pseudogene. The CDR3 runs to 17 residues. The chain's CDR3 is CASSSHLKTSGYNEQFF. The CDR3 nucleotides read TGTGCCAGCAGCAGCCACTTAAAAACTAGCGGATACAATGAGCAGTTCTTC.

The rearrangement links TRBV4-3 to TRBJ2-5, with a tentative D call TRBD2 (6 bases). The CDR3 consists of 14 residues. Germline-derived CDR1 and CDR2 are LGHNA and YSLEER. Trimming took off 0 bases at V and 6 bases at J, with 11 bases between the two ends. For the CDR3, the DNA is TGCGCCAGCAGCCAAGACAGGGCGGGGAAGACCCAGTACTTC. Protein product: CASSQDRAGKTQYF.

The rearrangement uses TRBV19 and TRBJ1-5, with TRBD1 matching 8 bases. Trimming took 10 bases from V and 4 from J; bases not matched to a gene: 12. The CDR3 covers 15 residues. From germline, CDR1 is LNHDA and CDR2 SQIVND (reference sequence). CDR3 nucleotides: TGTGCCACCTGGCAAACCGGGACAGGAAATCAGCCCCAGCATTTT. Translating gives CATWQTGTGNQPQHF.

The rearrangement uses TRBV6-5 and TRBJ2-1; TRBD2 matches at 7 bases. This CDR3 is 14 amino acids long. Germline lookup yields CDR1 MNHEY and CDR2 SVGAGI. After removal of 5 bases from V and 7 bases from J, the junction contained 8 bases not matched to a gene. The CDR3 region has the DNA TGTGCCAGCAGTACCTACAAGCGGGAAAATGAGCAGTTCTTC. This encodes CASSTYKRENEQFF.

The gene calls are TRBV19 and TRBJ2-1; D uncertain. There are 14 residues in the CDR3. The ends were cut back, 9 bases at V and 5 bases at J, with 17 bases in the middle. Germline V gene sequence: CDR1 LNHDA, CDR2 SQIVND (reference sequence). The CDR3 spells CASSLGASDNEQFF. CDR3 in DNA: TGTGCCAGCTCCCTAGGAGCGTCCGACAATGAGCAGTTCTTC.